This TCR beta chain was identified during a study of shared clonotypes between healthy human individuals. J gave up 1 base and V 7 bases, and 16 bases lay outside the gene matches. The CDR3 has 19 residues. CDR1 is MDHEN and CDR2 is SYDVKM in the germline V gene. Whole-study results and caveats: Few donors limited the genetic and exposure-history diversity represented. Expectations were that clonotype sharing among donors would be affected by sequencing depth.

In the study's own analysis: Filtering was not the same, since immunoSEQ gave junction-only sequences without quality scores. Here immunoSEQ multiplex PCR was the method, and the copy in TCRdb shows in-frame clones only, minus some. V, J and clone size are taken as reported in that table, and D and trimming were inferred from the DNA itself. Of about 1.5 million clones listed, approximately 97% were seen once; the top ten hold 0.95% to 1.5%. With regard to this clone: The antigen remains unidentified.

The TCR was taken from a man younger than 45 in good health. V and J are TRBV28 and TRBJ2-5; 12 nucleotides agree with TRBD2. The specimen sequenced was naive CD4+ T cells sorted from blood. Subset specified: CD45RA+ positively selected. CDR3 DNA sequence: TGTGCCAGCACCCTCGCTCTAGCGGGAGGGCCAAAACGCCAAGAGACCCAGTACTTC. It yields the protein CASTLALAGGPKRQETQYF.